Listed below are T cell receptor beta chains from one sample, sequenced in a study of beta chain features in type 1 diabetes. The protocol was immunoSEQ multiplex PCR, while the TCRdb copy is restricted to in-frame clones and leaves out a portion. The data show hundreds of thousands of clones, with under 15% seen just once and around 0.022% held by the top ten. Sequenced material: naive CD4+ T cells from blood. These receptors were collected from a man aged 18-30 years with type 1 diabetes. The CDR3 runs from the conserved cysteine through the conserved F or W. Fields, in order: CDR3 length, D gene, V gene, clone size, J gene, CDR3 protein, CDR3 DNA. A D gene is named only where the DNA matches it firmly. Size values are once, few and many counts, or a class for expanded clones, and some rows have none.

cdr3_length: 15; d_call: -; v_call: TRBV5-1; clone_size: few; j_call: TRBJ1-2; cdr3_aa: CASSQTGGAGYGYTF; cdr3_nt: TGCGCCAGCAGCCAGACGGGGGGCGCAGGGTATGGCTACACCTTC
cdr3_length: 14; d_call: -; v_call: TRBV7-9; clone_size: few; j_call: TRBJ2-3; cdr3_aa: CASSPGHSTDTQYF; cdr3_nt: TGTGCCAGCAGCCCCGGACACTCCACAGATACGCAGTATTTT
cdr3_length: 13; d_call: -; v_call: TRBV5-4; clone_size: -; j_call: TRBJ2-7; cdr3_aa: CASSLTKSYEQYF; cdr3_nt: TGTGCCAGCAGCTTGACTAAGTCCTACGAGCAGTACTTC
cdr3_length: 14; d_call: TRBD1; v_call: TRBV6-5; clone_size: few; j_call: TRBJ1-1; cdr3_aa: CASSPGTGNTEAFF; cdr3_nt: TGTGCCAGCAGTCCCGGGACAGGGAACACTGAAGCTTTCTTT
cdr3_length: 14; d_call: -; v_call: TRBV30; clone_size: few; j_call: TRBJ2-7; cdr3_aa: CAWSRDTNSYEQYF; cdr3_nt: TGTGCCTGGAGCCGGGACACCAACTCCTACGAGCAGTACTTC
cdr3_length: 13; d_call: -; v_call: TRBV6-6; clone_size: few; j_call: TRBJ1-1; cdr3_aa: CASSLVEDTEAFF; cdr3_nt: TGTGCCAGCAGTCTAGTGGAGGACACTGAAGCTTTCTTT
cdr3_length: 15; d_call: TRBD1; v_call: TRBV13; clone_size: -; j_call: TRBJ2-1; cdr3_aa: CASSSTGQGLNEQFF; cdr3_nt: TGTGCCAGCAGCTCAACTGGACAGGGTCTGAATGAGCAGTTCTTC
cdr3_length: 11; d_call: -; v_call: TRBV29-1; clone_size: -; j_call: TRBJ2-7; cdr3_aa: CSVARSNEQYF; cdr3_nt: TGCAGCGTTGCGAGGAGCAACGAGCAGTACTTC
cdr3_length: 15; d_call: TRBD1; v_call: TRBV4-1; clone_size: -; j_call: TRBJ1-5; cdr3_aa: CASSRDTGGNQPQHF; cdr3_nt: TGCGCCAGCAGCCGCGACACAGGGGGGAATCAGCCCCAGCATTTT
cdr3_length: 11; d_call: -; v_call: TRBV6-1; clone_size: few; j_call: TRBJ2-7; cdr3_aa: CASIGWDETSF; cdr3_nt: TGTGCCAGCATAGGTTGGGATGAGACGTCCTTC
cdr3_length: 13; d_call: TRBD1; v_call: TRBV7-3; clone_size: -; j_call: TRBJ2-1; cdr3_aa: CASSSTGNNEQFF; cdr3_nt: TGTGCCAGCAGCTCGACAGGGAACAATGAGCAGTTCTTC
cdr3_length: 11; d_call: -; v_call: TRBV20-1; clone_size: few; j_call: TRBJ1-5; cdr3_aa: CSASLDQPQHF; cdr3_nt: TGCAGTGCTAGTTTGGATCAGCCCCAGCATTTT
cdr3_length: 13; d_call: -; v_call: TRBV7-9; clone_size: -; j_call: TRBJ2-7; cdr3_aa: CASSFGQNYEQYF; cdr3_nt: TGTGCCAGCAGCTTTGGGCAAAACTACGAGCAGTACTTC
cdr3_length: 15; d_call: TRBD2; v_call: TRBV7-7; clone_size: -; j_call: TRBJ2-1; cdr3_aa: CASSLGASGNNEQFF; cdr3_nt: TGTGCCAGCAGCTTAGGCGCTAGCGGAAACAATGAGCAGTTCTTC
cdr3_length: 16; d_call: TRBD1; v_call: TRBV7-2; clone_size: -; j_call: TRBJ2-7; cdr3_aa: CASQPGRGQGTYEQYF; cdr3_nt: TGTGCCAGCCAGCCCGGGCGGGGACAGGGGACCTACGAGCAGTACTTC
cdr3_length: 15; d_call: -; v_call: TRBV28; clone_size: -; j_call: TRBJ2-1; cdr3_aa: CASSSAGVVGNEQFF; cdr3_nt: TGTGCCAGCAGTTCAGCAGGGGTCGTCGGCAATGAGCAGTTCTTC
cdr3_length: 15; d_call: -; v_call: TRBV15; clone_size: few; j_call: TRBJ1-2; cdr3_aa: CATSRDRSGASGYTF; cdr3_nt: TGTGCCACCAGCAGAGATCGATCGGGGGCTAGTGGCTACACCTTC
cdr3_length: 10; d_call: -; v_call: TRBV2; clone_size: -; j_call: TRBJ2-7; cdr3_aa: CASKLYEQYF; cdr3_nt: TGTGCCAGCAAACTCTACGAGCAGTACTTC
cdr3_length: 13; d_call: TRBD1; v_call: TRBV28; clone_size: -; j_call: TRBJ1-2; cdr3_aa: CASSSDRGSSYTF; cdr3_nt: TGTGCCAGCAGCAGTGACAGGGGAAGTAGCTACACCTTC
cdr3_length: 14; d_call: -; v_call: TRBV7-9; clone_size: -; j_call: TRBJ1-1; cdr3_aa: CASSSNGRDTEAFF; cdr3_nt: TGTGCCAGCAGCTCAAATGGGAGGGACACTGAAGCTTTCTTT
cdr3_length: 14; d_call: TRBD1; v_call: TRBV18; clone_size: few; j_call: TRBJ1-1; cdr3_aa: CASSTTGTGNEAFF; cdr3_nt: TGTGCCAGCTCAACCACTGGGACAGGGAATGAAGCTTTCTTT
cdr3_length: 12; d_call: -; v_call: TRBV19; clone_size: -; j_call: TRBJ2-3; cdr3_aa: CASSIVGNTQYF; cdr3_nt: TGTGCCAGTAGTATAGTTGGGAATACGCAGTATTTT
cdr3_length: 12; d_call: -; v_call: TRBV28; clone_size: few; j_call: TRBJ1-1; cdr3_aa: CASSLLRTEAFF; cdr3_nt: TGTGCCAGCAGTTTATTACGGACTGAAGCTTTCTTT
cdr3_length: 13; d_call: TRBD1; v_call: TRBV7-9; clone_size: few; j_call: TRBJ1-2; cdr3_aa: CASSLPAGGGYTF; cdr3_nt: TGTGCCAGCAGCTTACCGGCAGGGGGCGGCTACACCTTC
cdr3_length: 15; d_call: TRBD2; v_call: TRBV7-2; clone_size: -; j_call: TRBJ2-1; cdr3_aa: CASSSRLAGINEQFF; cdr3_nt: TGTGCCAGCAGCTCCCGACTAGCGGGGATCAATGAGCAGTTCTTC
cdr3_length: 11; d_call: -; v_call: TRBV6-1; clone_size: -; j_call: TRBJ2-7; cdr3_aa: CASSEGDEQYF; cdr3_nt: TGTGCCAGCAGTGAAGGGGACGAGCAGTACTTC